The rows below give T cell receptor beta chains drawn from one sample of a study of blood T cell repertoires in COVID-19. The repertoire was sequenced with immunoSEQ multiplex PCR; TCRdb's copy has only in-frame clones and lacks some. The table shows 260,000 or so clones, with 85% occurring only once. The sequenced sample consisted of PBMCs or T cells enriched from blood (not recorded which). These receptors all stem from a woman in her fifties or sixties who had recovered from COVID-19. Each CDR3 is given with its conserved first and last residue. A D gene is named only where the DNA matches it firmly. Some rows have no size entry. The others give once, few or many, or a class for an expanded clone.

CDR3 DNA	CDR3 protein	clone size	J gene	V gene	D gene
TGTGCCAGCAGTGACTATGGAGATACGCAGTATTTT	CASSDYGDTQYF	once	TRBJ2-3	TRBV2	NA
TGTGCCAGCAGCTGGGAGGCGGGACTTCAATACAATGAGCAGTTCTTC	CASSWEAGLQYNEQFF	few	TRBJ2-1	TRBV5-6	NA
TGTGCCAGCAGCCGGGACAGGGATCACGAGCAGTACTTC	CASSRDRDHEQYF	NA	TRBJ2-7	TRBV5-6	TRBD1
TGTGCCAGTAGCGACAGGGCTTCACCCCTCCACTTT	CASSDRASPLHF	NA	TRBJ1-6	TRBV19	TRBD1
TGTGCCACCAGCAGGGACAGGCGCTCCTACGAGCAGTACTTC	CATSRDRRSYEQYF	NA	TRBJ2-7	TRBV15	TRBD1
TGTGCCAGCAGTTACCAGGGGAGCGCGCCCCAGCATTTT	CASSYQGSAPQHF	NA	TRBJ1-5	TRBV27	NA
TGCAGCGCTAGTCATACGTACAATGAGCAGTTCTTC	CSASHTYNEQFF	NA	TRBJ2-1	TRBV29-1	NA
TGTGCCACCAGTGATTTGGACAGGGGGGCCTACAATGAGCAGTTCTTC	CATSDLDRGAYNEQFF	NA	TRBJ2-1	TRBV24-1	TRBD1
TGCGCCAGCAGCGAACAACAGAGCTATGGCTACACCTTC	CASSEQQSYGYTF	NA	TRBJ1-2	TRBV5-1	NA
TGTGCCAGCAGCCAAGGACAGCTCTACGAGCAGTACTTC	CASSQGQLYEQYF	NA	TRBJ2-7	TRBV4-2	NA
TGTGCCACCAGAGGGACAGGGTTCAACGAGCAGTACTTC	CATRGTGFNEQYF	NA	TRBJ2-7	TRBV15	TRBD1
TGTGCCAGCAGCCGAGAAGCGCCCAGGGTATGGACTGAAGCTTTCTTT	CASSREAPRVWTEAFF	NA	TRBJ1-1	TRBV27	NA
TGTGCCAGCAGCCCGGGACTAGCAAAAGAGACCCAGTACTTC	CASSPGLAKETQYF	NA	TRBJ2-5	TRBV6-2/TRBV6-3	TRBD2
TGTGCCAGTAGTCTACCCGGCAGGGCGAGCTCTGGGGCCAACGTCCTGACTTTC	CASSLPGRASSGANVLTF	NA	TRBJ2-6	TRBV19	NA